This entry is about one T cell receptor (beta chain). Antigen: not known. TCRdb analysed the RACE reads with MiXCR anew, one entry per CDR3 protein. The sample shows some 120,000 distinct CDR3 sequences, about 12% of them seen only once. Losses at the gene ends were 10 bases for V and 9 bases for J; bases not matched to a gene: 10. The CDR3 contains 13 residues. From germline, CDR1 is LNHDA and CDR2 SQIVND (reference sequence). Noted time point: patch test 1, 2 weeks after DPC sensitization. Described treatment: therapeutic diphenylcyclopropenone sensitization with weekly scalp DPC. Total RNA was isolated from whole blood that had not been fractionated. The sample comes from a study of human T cells and chemical hapten exposure. Study-wide context: DPC at 2% was the sensitizing agent, placed on about 2 cm by about 2 cm of upper inner arm skin. Study observations and caveats: There was a positive correlation between PT1 expanded TCR counts and patch test score.

Source: whole blood, taken in connection with sensitization to the hapten diphenylcyclopropenone (DPC). This chain connects TRBV19 to TRBJ1-5; TRBD1 aligns across 9 bases. This clonotype was sampled from a woman between 45 and 65 years old with alopecia areata. Some clones in this sample may be carry-over from other donors' samples. This CDR3 reads CATAGTGIRPQHF. Here the CDR3 DNA reads TGTGCCACCGCCGGGACAGGGATCCGGCCCCAGCATTTT. The full variable domain, in which reference TRBV19 and TRBJ1-5 provide the parts outside the CDR3, is DGGITQSPKYLFRKEGQNVTLSCEQNLNHDAMYWYRQDPGQGLRLIYYSQIVNDFQKGDIAEGYSVSREKKESFPLTVTSAQKNPTAFYLCATAGTGIRPQHFGDGTRLSIL.